The 23 T cell receptor beta chains given below trace back to one sample, sequenced in a study of post-analysis software for immune sequencing data. Overall study findings and caveats: There were roughly 5 TRBV segments more frequent in patients than controls, and TRBV5-6, TRBV5-1 and TRBV20-1 were among them.

Antigens for these TCRs are unknown. Libraries were made from TCR beta cDNA, and they carried unique molecular identifiers. TCRdb itself ran the PCR reads through MiXCR, one entry per CDR3 protein. This repertoire shows some 890,000 distinct CDR3 sequences, about 53% found once; its top ten account for over 4%. The sequenced sample consisted of blood. These receptors came from a girl between 10 and 17 years old with multiple sclerosis.

The V and J genes are TRBV7-9 and TRBJ1-2, with D unresolved. The CDR3 totals 14 residues. Germline loops: CDR1 SEHNR, CDR2 FQNEAQ (reference sequence). V was shortened by 5 bases and J by 8 bases, with 18 bases between the two germline ends. The CDR3: CASSRPPANWGYTF. CDR3 nucleotides: TGTGCCAGCAGCCGACCCCCAGCAAATTGGGGCTACACCTTC.

The rearrangement uses TRBV29-1 and TRBJ2-4, with D maybe TRBD2 (7 bases). The CDR3 extends over 14 amino acids. Germline CDR1 SQVTM, CDR2 ANQGSEA. V lost 5 bases and J 13 bases, leaving 24 bases between the germline ends. CDR3 in DNA: TGCAGCGTTATCGACAGGTTTGTCGCGGGGGAGCAGTACTTC. Amino acid sequence: CSVIDRFVAGEQYF.

The sample holds a few counts of this clonotype. The genes are TRBV3-1 and TRBJ1-2; D gene uncertain. The V end lost 1 base, the J end lost 8 bases, and 11 bases lay between the germline ends. CDR3 size: 13 residues. From germline, CDR1 is LGHDT and CDR2 YNNKEL (reference sequence). CDR3 nucleotides: TGTGCCAGCAGCCAAGCCTGGCCCACGGGCTACACCTTC. Protein sequence: CASSQAWPTGYTF.

This clonotype was counted only a few times. The gene calls are TRBV29-1 and TRBJ1-2; D perhaps matches TRBD1 (5 bases). Germline V gives CDR1 SQVTM, CDR2 ANQGSEA. The CDR3 has 12 residues. V gave up 7 bases and J gave up 8 bases, with 17 bases separating them. DNA for the CDR3: TGCAGCGCCCTTGAGGGGCCCTCGGGCTACACCTTC. The encoded protein is CSALEGPSGYTF.

This chain connects TRBV9 to TRBJ2-1, with D maybe TRBD2 (7 bases). The CDR3 totals 15 residues. Germline V gene data show CDR1 as SGDLS and CDR2 as YYNGEE. V was trimmed by 4 bases and J by 9 bases, leaving 20 bases between them. CDR3 loop: CASSKQGGAGGEQFF. CDR3 sequence (DNA): TGTGCCAGCAGCAAACAAGGGGGGGCAGGAGGTGAGCAGTTCTTC.

This rearrangement joins TRBV27 to TRBJ2-7, with D tentatively TRBD1 or TRBD2 (7 bases each). CDR1 MNHEY and CDR2 SMNVEV come from the germline V gene (reference sequence). The length of the CDR3 is 15 residues. Between the trimmed V and J ends, which lost 5 bases and 7 bases, there was a span of 21 bases. CDR3 sequence reads: CASSRAGQSAGEQYF. CDR3 DNA sequence: TGTGCCAGCAGTCGAGCGGGACAGAGTGCGGGGGAGCAGTACTTC.

The V gene is TRBV29-1, the J gene TRBJ2-7; 10 bases align to TRBD1. Per germline, CDR1 SQVTM and CDR2 ANQGSEA. J gave up 7 bases and V 6 bases, and 12 bases lay outside the gene matches. This CDR3 comprises 14 residues. The CDR3 sequence is CSVHLGTGAGEQYF. The CDR3 region has the DNA TGCAGCGTCCACTTAGGGACAGGGGCAGGTGAGCAGTACTTC.

The gene calls are TRBV5-1 and TRBJ2-7, with 12 bases aligning to TRBD2. The CDR3 totals 16 residues. Germline CDR1 is SGHRS and CDR2 is YFSETQ. V dropped 0 bases and J dropped 2; count of bases not matched to a gene: 3. CDR3 sequence: CASSLEASGRAYEQYF. The CDR3, as DNA: TGCGCCAGCAGCTTGGAGGCTAGCGGGAGGGCCTACGAGCAGTACTTC.

The J gene is TRBJ2-1, the V gene TRBV4-1; D is perhaps TRBD1 or TRBD2 (5 bases each). In germline, CDR1 is MGHRA, CDR2 YSYEKL. V lost 2 bases and J 4 bases, leaving 12 bases between the germline ends. The CDR3 loop spans 15 amino acids. The CDR3 region is CASSQTGTGYNEQFF. The CDR3 nucleotides read TGCGCCAGCAGCCAAACCGGGACGGGGTACAATGAGCAGTTCTTC.

V and J are TRBV27 and TRBJ2-1; perhaps D is TRBD1 or TRBD2 (5 bases each). The CDR3 is 13 residues long. CDR1 is MNHEY and CDR2 is SMNVEV in the germline V gene (reference sequence). The V gene lost 6 bases and the J gene lost 7 bases, with 13 bases spanning the gap. CDR3 in DNA: TGTGCCAGCAGCTCGGTGGGGGAGAATGAGCAGTTCTTC. Translating gives CASSSVGENEQFF.

This clonotype was detected a few times. V and J are TRBV6-4 and TRBJ2-1, with 8 bases matching TRBD1. The CDR3 sequence is 15 residues long. From germline, CDR1 is MRHNA and CDR2 SNTAGT. J was trimmed by 5 bases and V by 4 bases; bases with no gene match: 7. The CDR3 coding sequence is TGTGCCAGCAGTGTCGGACAGGGCGGGAACAATGAGCAGTTCTTC. Translating gives CASSVGQGGNNEQFF.

This chain links TRBV7-9 with TRBJ2-3; no clear D. Looked up from germline, CDR1 is SEHNR and CDR2 is FQNEAQ (reference sequence). The V gene lost 1 base and the J gene lost 0 bases, with 11 bases spanning the gap. The CDR3 is made up of 16 amino acids. CDR3 residues: CASSLEATHSTDTQYF. CDR3 coding DNA: TGTGCCAGCAGCTTAGAGGCTACCCATAGCACAGATACGCAGTATTTT.

This clonotype turned up a few times. The rearrangement joins TRBV12-3 or TRBV12-4 to TRBJ1-2; no reliable D call. There are 12 residues in the CDR3. Trimming shortened V by 7 bases and J by 6 bases, and 12 bases separated the two germline ends. The CDR3 nucleotides are TGTGCCAGCACAGGAGCGCATCATGGCTACACCTTC. Amino acids: CASTGAHHGYTF.

The chain joins TRBV7-9 to TRBJ2-4; D remains ambiguous. Germline lookup yields CDR1 SEHNR and CDR2 FQNEAQ (reference sequence). The CDR3 is 16 residues long. Trimming left V 1 base short and J 2 bases short, with 12 bases between. CDR3 sequence: CASSLEMVQTKNIQYF. The CDR3 coding sequence is TGTGCCAGCAGCTTAGAGATGGTTCAGACCAAAAACATTCAGTACTTC.

The V call is TRBV20-1, the J call TRBJ2-7, with 9 positions matching TRBD2. The CDR3 is made up of 13 amino acids. Germline CDR1 and CDR2: DFQATT and SNEGSKA (reference sequence). V was pared by 4 bases and J by 4 bases, with 5 bases of the junction left unmatched. The CDR3, as DNA: TGCAGTGCTACTAGCGGGGTCTCTTACGAGCAGTACTTC. It is translated as CSATSGVSYEQYF.

The V and J genes are TRBV5-1 and TRBJ2-3; TRBD2 matches at 10 bases. The CDR3 has 17 amino acids. Losses at the gene ends were 0 bases for V and 4 bases for J; bases not matched to a gene: 8. Germline values: CDR1 SGHRS, CDR2 YFSETQ. CDR3 DNA sequence: TGCGCCAGCAGCTTGGTGGCTAGCGGGAGAGGTTCAGATACGCAGTATTTT. Its protein product is CASSLVASGRGSDTQYF.

The chain carries TRBV20-1 and TRBJ2-7, with a tentative D call TRBD1 (6 bases). Trimming pared 3 bases from V and 5 bases from J, leaving 14 bases between. Germline V CDR1 and CDR2: DFQATT, SNEGSKA (reference sequence). The CDR3 has 13 amino acids. The CDR3 is CSARGARRDEQYF. CDR3 bases: TGCAGTGCTAGGGGGGCCCGTCGGGACGAGCAGTACTTC.

This chain uses TRBV5-1 with TRBJ2-7, with unresolved D. This CDR3 contains 13 residues. Deletions cut 0 bases from V and 6 bases from J, with 10 bases between. Germline assignment: CDR1 SGHRS and CDR2 YFSETQ. The CDR3, as DNA: TGCGCCAGCAGCTTGGCGGCAGCCCTCGAGCAGTACTTC. Its protein is CASSLAAALEQYF.

This chain links TRBV29-1 with TRBJ1-4, with D tentatively TRBD1 (5 bases). Germline values: CDR1 SQVTM, CDR2 ANQGSEA. Trimming left V 4 bases short and J 8 bases short, with 8 bases between. The CDR3 extends over 11 amino acids. CDR3 loop: CSVARGEKLFF. Written as DNA, the CDR3 is TGCAGCGTTGCCCGGGGGGAAAAACTGTTTTTT.

This CDR3 is CASSVDRGSDTQYF. The CDR3 DNA follows: TGCGCCAGCAGCGTGGACAGAGGTTCAGATACGCAGTATTTT. The chain recombines TRBV5-1 with TRBJ2-3; tentatively, D is TRBD1 (6 bases). V lost 4 bases to trimming and J lost 4 bases, with 13 bases between them. Germline CDR1 SGHRS, CDR2 YFSETQ. The CDR3 extends over 14 amino acids.

The sample holds a few counts of this clonotype. The V call is TRBV11-2, the J call TRBJ2-4; TRBD1 might be the D (6 bases). Germline loops: CDR1 SGHAT, CDR2 FQNNGV. This CDR3 region has 18 residues. V shed 1 base and J shed 1 base, with 17 bases lying between them. The CDR3 DNA reads as TGTGCCAGCAGCTTAGGCAGGGGCCTACTTGCGGCCAAAAACATTCAGTACTTC. It translates to CASSLGRGLLAAKNIQYF.

This clonotype turned up a few times. V usage is TRBV6-5 and J usage is TRBJ1-2; D ambiguous. The germline V gene encodes CDR1 MNHEY and CDR2 SVGAGI. The germline V and J ends were trimmed by 7 bases and 8 bases, with 14 bases remaining between them. The CDR3 covers 12 residues. The CDR3 here is CASNNRVGGYTF. CDR3 coding DNA: TGTGCCAGCAACAATAGAGTTGGCGGCTACACCTTC.

Turning to this clonotype: The junction does not match germline at one end; this may be a read error. The chain uses TRBV28 and TRBJ1-2; 10 nucleotides match TRBD1. This CDR3 has 14 amino acids. The germline V gene has CDR1 MDHEN and CDR2 SYDVKM. The CDR3 bases are TGTACCAGCAGTCCACCGGGACAGGGGTTTGGCTACACCTTC. As protein: CTSSPPGQGFGYTF.